Listed here is a single T cell receptor (beta chain). These data are taken from a study of Ad26.COV2.S vaccination and SARS-CoV-2 variants. Treatment specified: approximately 18 received Ad26.COV2.S at low or high dose, single or two shots; about 5 received placebo; per-sample allocation not given. Collection of the samples took place on day 63 after the first injection of vaccine or placebo. The table came from immunoSEQ multiplex PCR; TCRdb's copy has only in-frame clones and leaves some out. The sample comprises more than 250,000 clones, around 87% of which are singletons, and over 2.5% rests with the top ten. The germline V and J ends were trimmed by 0 bases and 0 bases, with 11 bases remaining between them. The germline V gene encodes CDR1 KGHSH and CDR2 LQKENI. This CDR3 contains 16 residues.

The chain is built from TRBV18 and TRBJ1-2, with D unclear. The sequence derives from a person between 18 and 60 years old who received the Ad26.COV2.S COVID-19 vaccine or a placebo. Sequencing used peripheral blood, obtained in a trial of Ad26.COV2.S vaccine versus placebo. The CDR3 bases are TGTGCCAGCTCACCACCGGGCAGGCTAGCTAACTATGGCTACACCTTC. It codes for CASSPPGRLANYGYTF. Full variable domain (rest looked up from reference TRBV18 and TRBJ1-2): NAGVMQNPRHLVRRRGQEARLRCSPMKGHSHVYWYRQLPEEGLKFMVYLQKENIIDESGMPKERFSAEFPKEGPSILRIQQVVRGDSAAYFCASSPPGRLANYGYTFGSGTRLTVV.